This is a list of T cell receptor beta chains from one sample in a study of yellow fever vaccine responses in identical twins. Via MiXCR, TCRdb re-called the RT-PCR reads, giving one row per CDR3 protein. In the table there are fewer than 35,000 distinct CDR3 sequences, about 63% of which are singletons. This specimen was T cells from blood (PBMCs), unsorted or a sorted subset (not recorded which), taken before or after yellow fever vaccination (not recorded which). The receptors here all came from a woman aged 18-35 years who received the yellow fever vaccine. The CDR3 runs from the conserved cysteine through the conserved F or W. A D gene is named only where the DNA matches it firmly. Only some rows state a clone size, as once, few, many or a class for expanded clones.

d_gene: TRBD1; j_gene: TRBJ2-1; abundance: few; v_gene: TRBV10-3; CDR3aa: CAISGTGGDYNEQFF; CDR3nt: TGTGCCATCAGTGGGACAGGGGGCGACTACAATGAGCAGTTCTTC
d_gene: TRBD2; j_gene: TRBJ2-2; abundance: -; v_gene: TRBV7-3; CDR3aa: CASSFGSGDTGELFF; CDR3nt: TGTGCCAGCAGCTTCGGTAGCGGGGACACCGGGGAGCTGTTTTTT
d_gene: TRBD2; j_gene: TRBJ2-1; abundance: -; v_gene: TRBV3-1; CDR3aa: CASSPVLAGSYNEQFF; CDR3nt: TGTGCCAGCAGTCCCGTGTTAGCGGGCTCCTACAATGAGCAGTTCTTC
d_gene: -; j_gene: TRBJ2-3; abundance: -; v_gene: TRBV11-2; CDR3aa: CASSLSPRDTQYF; CDR3nt: TGTGCCAGCAGCTTATCGCCCAGGGATACGCAGTATTTT
d_gene: -; j_gene: TRBJ2-7; abundance: few; v_gene: TRBV11-1; CDR3aa: CASSSDNLMNEYEQYF; CDR3nt: TGTGCCAGCAGCAGTGACAACCTTATGAACGAGTACGAGCAGTACTTC
d_gene: -; j_gene: TRBJ2-3; abundance: -; v_gene: TRBV11-1; CDR3aa: CASSLGSTSTDTQYF; CDR3nt: TGTGCCAGCAGCTTAGGGTCCACAAGCACAGATACGCAGTATTTT
d_gene: -; j_gene: TRBJ2-1; abundance: -; v_gene: TRBV28; CDR3aa: CASSPGSTFDNEQFF; CDR3nt: TGTGCCAGTAGCCCCGGGAGTACTTTCGACAATGAGCAGTTCTTC
d_gene: -; j_gene: TRBJ2-1; abundance: few; v_gene: TRBV2; CDR3aa: CASSDEGHEQFF; CDR3nt: TGTGCCAGCAGTGACGAGGGGCATGAGCAGTTCTTC
d_gene: TRBD1; j_gene: TRBJ1-5; abundance: -; v_gene: TRBV11-3; CDR3aa: CASSSDRAGQPQHF; CDR3nt: TGTGCCAGCAGCTCAGACAGGGCTGGACAGCCCCAGCATTTT
d_gene: -; j_gene: TRBJ2-6; abundance: -; v_gene: TRBV15; CDR3aa: CATSRDAVTGANVLTF; CDR3nt: TGTGCCACCAGCAGAGATGCGGTCACCGGGGCCAACGTCCTGACTTTC
d_gene: TRBD1; j_gene: TRBJ2-2; abundance: -; v_gene: TRBV24-1; CDR3aa: CATRGQGGTGELFF; CDR3nt: TGTGCCACCAGGGGACAGGGAGGTACCGGGGAGCTGTTTTTT
d_gene: -; j_gene: TRBJ1-2; abundance: -; v_gene: TRBV6-2/TRBV6-3; CDR3aa: CASSLLMVHGLYGYTF; CDR3nt: TGTGCCAGCAGCCTACTCATGGTACACGGGCTCTATGGCTACACCTTC
d_gene: TRBD1; j_gene: TRBJ1-2; abundance: -; v_gene: TRBV3-1; CDR3aa: CASSPTGDGYGYTF; CDR3nt: TGTGCCAGCAGCCCAACAGGGGATGGATATGGCTACACCTTC
d_gene: -; j_gene: TRBJ1-2; abundance: -; v_gene: TRBV7-9; CDR3aa: CASSSPSGLLGYTF; CDR3nt: TGTGCCAGCAGCTCACCGTCAGGGCTCTTAGGCTACACCTTC
d_gene: -; j_gene: TRBJ1-2; abundance: -; v_gene: TRBV6-1; CDR3aa: CASSLTDNYGYTF; CDR3nt: TGTGCCAGCAGCCTGACAGACAACTATGGCTACACCTTC
d_gene: -; j_gene: TRBJ1-5; abundance: -; v_gene: TRBV28; CDR3aa: CAGRDGNQPQHF; CDR3nt: TGTGCCGGAAGAGACGGGAATCAGCCCCAGCATTTT
d_gene: -; j_gene: TRBJ2-2; abundance: once; v_gene: TRBV24-1; CDR3aa: CATSDQLTGELFF; CDR3nt: TGTGCCACCAGTGATCAGCTGACCGGGGAGCTGTTTTTT
d_gene: -; j_gene: TRBJ2-2; abundance: -; v_gene: TRBV7-6; CDR3aa: CASIERQGGRELFF; CDR3nt: TGTGCCAGCATCGAGAGGCAGGGGGGACGGGAGCTGTTTTTT
d_gene: -; j_gene: TRBJ2-7; abundance: -; v_gene: TRBV3-1; CDR3aa: CASSRGAYEQYF; CDR3nt: TGTGCCAGCAGCCGCGGAGCCTACGAGCAGTACTTC
d_gene: -; j_gene: TRBJ1-5; abundance: -; v_gene: TRBV6-1; CDR3aa: CASRQVPHQPQHF; CDR3nt: TGTGCCAGCAGGCAGGTACCGCATCAGCCCCAGCATTTT
d_gene: TRBD2; j_gene: TRBJ2-5; abundance: medium-sized; v_gene: TRBV19; CDR3aa: CASSILTSGQYQETQYF; CDR3nt: TGTGCCAGTAGTATCCTGACTAGCGGACAGTACCAAGAGACCCAGTACTTC
d_gene: -; j_gene: TRBJ2-7; abundance: few; v_gene: TRBV2; CDR3aa: CASSTWTASYEQYF; CDR3nt: TGTGCCAGCAGTACCTGGACAGCCTCCTACGAGCAGTACTTC
d_gene: -; j_gene: TRBJ2-1; abundance: few; v_gene: TRBV20-1; CDR3aa: CSAISDYGSSRNEQFF; CDR3nt: TGCAGTGCTATCTCCGACTACGGGAGTTCTAGGAATGAGCAGTTCTTC
d_gene: -; j_gene: TRBJ2-3; abundance: -; v_gene: TRBV29-1; CDR3aa: CSVVGADTQYF; CDR3nt: TGCAGCGTTGTTGGGGCTGATACGCAGTATTTT
d_gene: TRBD1; j_gene: TRBJ1-2; abundance: few; v_gene: TRBV11-1; CDR3aa: CASTSEEDRSNYGYTF; CDR3nt: TGTGCCAGCACCTCCGAGGAGGACAGGTCTAACTATGGCTACACCTTC
d_gene: -; j_gene: TRBJ1-2; abundance: medium-sized; v_gene: TRBV29-1; CDR3aa: CSSDLHRDYGYTF; CDR3nt: TGCAGCTCCGACTTGCACAGGGACTATGGCTACACCTTC
d_gene: TRBD2; j_gene: TRBJ2-7; abundance: few; v_gene: TRBV6-5; CDR3aa: CASSYRLAGVSSYEQYF; CDR3nt: TGTGCCAGCAGTTACCGACTAGCGGGAGTCTCGTCCTACGAGCAGTACTTC
d_gene: TRBD2; j_gene: TRBJ2-1; abundance: few; v_gene: TRBV5-4; CDR3aa: CASSLEPSSGGAREQFF; CDR3nt: TGTGCCAGCAGCTTGGAACCCTCTAGCGGGGGGGCCAGAGAGCAGTTCTTC
d_gene: -; j_gene: TRBJ2-7; abundance: few; v_gene: TRBV15; CDR3aa: CATSRDRSQNYEQYF; CDR3nt: TGTGCCACCAGCAGAGATAGGTCCCAAAACTACGAGCAGTACTTC
d_gene: -; j_gene: TRBJ2-7; abundance: -; v_gene: TRBV11-3; CDR3aa: CASSPPYADTYEQYF; CDR3nt: TGTGCCAGCAGCCCGCCGTATGCAGACACCTACGAGCAGTACTTC
d_gene: -; j_gene: TRBJ2-7; abundance: -; v_gene: TRBV7-3; CDR3aa: CASGPASYEQYF; CDR3nt: TGTGCCAGCGGACCTGCCTCCTACGAGCAGTACTTC
d_gene: -; j_gene: TRBJ1-2; abundance: once; v_gene: TRBV6-5; CDR3aa: CASSYSSGRGSYTF; CDR3nt: TGTGCCAGCAGTTACTCCTCGGGGCGCGGATCCTACACCTTC
d_gene: TRBD1; j_gene: TRBJ1-1; abundance: -; v_gene: TRBV18; CDR3aa: CASSPPGTGGFGNTEAFF; CDR3nt: TGTGCCAGCTCACCACCTGGGACAGGGGGCTTTGGGAACACTGAAGCTTTCTTT
d_gene: -; j_gene: TRBJ1-5; abundance: -; v_gene: TRBV7-9; CDR3aa: CASSRHNQPQHF; CDR3nt: TGTGCCAGCAGCCGTCATAATCAGCCCCAGCATTTT
d_gene: -; j_gene: TRBJ1-2; abundance: -; v_gene: TRBV6-1; CDR3aa: CASSPTQNYGYTF; CDR3nt: TGTGCCAGCAGTCCGACACAGAACTATGGCTACACCTTC
d_gene: TRBD1; j_gene: TRBJ2-3; abundance: few; v_gene: TRBV25-1; CDR3aa: CASSESRGGLVKDTQYF; CDR3nt: TGTGCCAGCAGTGAGAGTCGAGGGGGCCTGGTGAAAGATACGCAGTATTTT